The TCR beta chain under discussion was sequenced for a study of T cells after posttransplantation cyclophosphamide. Libraries were prepared by immunoSEQ multiplex PCR; TCRdb keeps only in-frame clonotypes and omits some of them. This table has tens of thousands of clones, roughly 78% appearing once. Cyclophosphamide on days +3 and +4 followed busulfan-fludarabine conditioning and a marrow graft. This CDR3 spans 10 amino acids. Trimming pared 6 bases from V and 1 base from J, leaving 3 bases between. Germline CDR1 DFQATT, CDR2 SNEGSKA (reference sequence). This clone appeared a few times. Its matching antigen is unknown. Study-wide results and caveats: Donor-recipient repertoire similarity was low at 1-2 months, rising over year one. Blood and skin or GI T cell repertoires showed limited TRB overlap. Recipient CMV seropositivity and CMV reactivation strongly tracked TRB clonality.

J is TRBJ1-2 and V is TRBV20-1; the D is unclear. Sequences were derived from CD4+ T cells sorted from blood, sampled 1903 days after a stem cell transplant with posttransplant cyclophosphamide. The source of this sequence is a female patient in her thirties or forties who received an allogeneic stem cell transplant from a related donor, was CMV-positive, and had no GVHD. Some T cells may have originated in the graft donor. The CDR3 sequence: CSASNYGYTF. The CDR3 region has the DNA TGCAGTGCCAGTAACTATGGCTACACCTTC.